This TCR beta chain was sequenced for a study of untreated major depressive disorder. Germline V CDR1 and CDR2: MNHNS, SASEGT. The CDR3 is made up of 14 amino acids. The V end lost 7 bases, the J end lost 7 bases, and 19 bases lay between the germline ends. A remark on this clone: No antigen is known for it.

Here immunoSEQ multiplex PCR was the method, and the copy in TCRdb shows in-frame clones only, minus some. In the table there are some 27,000 clones, roughly nine tenths of which are singletons. Study results and caveats: Compared with controls, depressed patients showed more TRBV05-01 (Vbeta 5.1) usage in CD4+ T cells.

Sequencing used CD4+ T cells from PBMCs. This TCR was recovered from a woman aged 30 to 39 with major depressive disorder. The V and J genes are TRBV6-1 and TRBJ1-1; tentatively, D is TRBD1 (5 bases). CDR3 sequence reads: CASIRSWGGYEAFF. The CDR3 nucleotides read TGTGCCAGCATAAGATCCTGGGGCGGTTATGAAGCTTTCTTT.